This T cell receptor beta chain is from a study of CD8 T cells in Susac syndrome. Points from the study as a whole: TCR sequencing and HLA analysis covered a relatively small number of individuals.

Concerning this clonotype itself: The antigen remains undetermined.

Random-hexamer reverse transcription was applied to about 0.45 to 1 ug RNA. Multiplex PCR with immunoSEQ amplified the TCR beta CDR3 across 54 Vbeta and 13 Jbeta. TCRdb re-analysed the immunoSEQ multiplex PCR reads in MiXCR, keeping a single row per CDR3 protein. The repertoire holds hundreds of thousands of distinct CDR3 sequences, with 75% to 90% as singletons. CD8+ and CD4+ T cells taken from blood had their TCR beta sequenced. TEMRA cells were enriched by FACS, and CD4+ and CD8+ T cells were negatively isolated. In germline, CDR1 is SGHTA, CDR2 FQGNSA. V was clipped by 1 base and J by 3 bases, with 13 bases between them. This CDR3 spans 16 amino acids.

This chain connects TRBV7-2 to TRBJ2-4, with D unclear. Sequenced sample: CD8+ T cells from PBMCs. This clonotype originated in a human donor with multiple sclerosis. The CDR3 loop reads CASSLGAAHYKNIQYF. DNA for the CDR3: TGTGCCAGCAGCTTAGGGGCAGCTCATTACAAAAACATTCAGTACTTC. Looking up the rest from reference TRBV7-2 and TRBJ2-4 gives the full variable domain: GAGVSQSPSNKVTEKGKDVELRCDPISGHTALYWYRQSLGQGLEFLIYFQGNSAPDKSGLPSDRFSAERTGGSVSTLTIQRTQQEDSAVYLCASSLGAAHYKNIQYFGAGTRLSVL.